This T cell receptor beta chain came from a study of blood T cell repertoires in COVID-19. Profiling relied on immunoSEQ multiplex PCR, and the TCRdb table lists in-frame clones only, not all of them. The data show about 150,000 clones, over 60% seen once. In its sample, this clone was seen a few times. The CDR3 loop spans 13 amino acids. V was pared by 2 bases and J by 3 bases, with 4 bases of the junction left unmatched. The germline gives CDR1 GTSNPN, CDR2 SVGIG (reference sequence). The chain couples TRBV30 to TRBJ2-7, with 7 bases lining up with TRBD1. The TCR sequence derives from a man at least 80 years old with acute or convalescent COVID-19. The sample comprised peripheral blood. The CDR3 nucleotides read TGTGCCTGGAGTCCCGACAGGGTCTACGAGCAGTACTTC. Its protein is CAWSPDRVYEQYF. Based on the CDR3 plus reference TRBV30 and TRBJ2-7, the full variable domain is SQTIHQWPATLVQPVGSPLSLECTVEGTSNPNLYWYRQAAGRGLQLLFYSVGIGQISSEVPQNLSASRPQDRQFILSSKKLLLSDSGFYLCAWSPDRVYEQYFGPGTRLTVT.